This TCR beta chain appears in the sequencing data of a study of identical twins. General observations from the study: A lower insertion count was a feature of abundant cord blood beta clonotypes, with no such feature in memory repertoires.

The cDNA had a unique molecular identifier and a template-switch universal primer site. TCRdb redid the calling of the 5' RACE reads with MiXCR, one entry per CDR3 protein. The repertoire holds hundreds of thousands of distinct CDR3 sequences, with roughly 7.5% as singletons. For this clonotype: Its antigen is not known.

Healthy Caucasians, and only they, were the donors. Trimming removed 0 bases from V and 10 bases from J, with 4 bases in between. Germline V gene sequence: CDR1 ENHRY, CDR2 SYGVKD. CDR3 size: 11 residues. Separately, the same data were catalogued under a study of yellow fever vaccine responses in identical twins.

This TCR derives from a woman younger than 35 in good health. V gene TRBV10-3 combines with J gene TRBJ2-1; D is ambiguous. The sequenced sample was CD8+ T cells sorted from blood. CDR3 DNA: TGTGCCATCAGTGAGTCAACGGAGCAGTTCTTC. Its protein product is CAISESTEQFF.